A single sample is the source of the 14 T cell receptor beta chains below, sequenced in a study of control samples from healthy donors and cancer patients. Sequencing used immunoSEQ multiplex PCR; TCRdb keeps in-frame clones, though not all of them. The sample has about 160,000 clones; 94% are singletons. The sample was blood. The receptors come from a woman in her thirties or forties in good health.

The J gene is TRBJ1-1, the V gene TRBV7-2; D call uncertain. Germline loops: CDR1 SGHTA, CDR2 FQGNSA. The CDR3 covers 13 residues. V shed 4 bases and J shed 0 bases, with 6 bases lying between them. CDR3 sequence (DNA): TGTGCCAGCAGCTCGAGCGTGAACACTGAAGCTTTCTTT. Translating it yields CASSSSVNTEAFF.

On this clone: At the DNA level, this CDR3 is encoded by other sequences in the same sample as well. The rearrangement joins TRBV15 to TRBJ2-7; D is possibly TRBD2 (6 bases). CDR3 length: 14 amino acids. Trimming left V 6 bases short and J 1 base short, with 13 bases between. From germline, CDR1 is LNHNV and CDR2 YYDKDF (reference sequence). The CDR3 coding sequence is TGTGCCACCAGTAGTGGGACTGGATCCTACGAGCAGTACTTC. The encoded protein is CATSSGTGSYEQYF. Supplemented by reference TRBV15 and TRBJ2-7, the full variable domain reads DAMVIQNPRYQVTQFGKPVTLSCSQTLNHNVMYWYQQKSSQAPKLLFHYYDKDFNNEADTPDNFQSRRPNTSFCFLDIRSPGLGDTAMYLCATSSGTGSYEQYFGPGTRLTVT.

The chain is built from TRBV27 and TRBJ2-7, with D possibly matching TRBD1 (6 bases). V was shortened by 5 bases and J by 0 bases, with 11 bases between the two germline ends. Germline V gene sequence: CDR1 MNHEY, CDR2 SMNVEV (reference sequence). There are 14 residues in the CDR3. The chain's CDR3 is CASSTGFFSYEQYF. DNA of the CDR3: TGTGCCAGCAGTACAGGGTTTTTCTCCTACGAGCAGTACTTC.

This rearrangement joins TRBV9 to TRBJ2-5; D perhaps matches TRBD1 (6 bases). With 6 bases removed from V and 2 bases from J, the gap between germline ends came to 14 bases. Germline lookup yields CDR1 SGDLS and CDR2 YYNGEE. The CDR3 sequence is 14 residues long. CDR3 amino acids: CASTQGQGQETQYF. The CDR3 DNA reads as TGTGCCAGCACACAGGGCCAGGGGCAAGAGACCCAGTACTTC.

The gene calls are TRBV10-3 and TRBJ1-6, with D hard to call. The V gene lost 7 bases and the J gene lost 6 bases, with 10 bases spanning the gap. The CDR3 length is 13 residues. Germline lookup yields CDR1 ENHRY and CDR2 SYGVKD. The CDR3 is CAITPEANSPLHF. The CDR3 bases are TGTGCCATCACCCCTGAGGCTAATTCACCCCTCCACTTT.

With respect to this clone: Germline is not matched at one junction end, which may reflect a read error. Other DNA sequences in the same sample also yield this CDR3. The V gene is TRBV12-3 or TRBV12-4, the J gene TRBJ1-1, with unresolved D. This CDR3 contains 13 residues. Here the CDR3 reads CASSLQPTTEAFF. CDR3 DNA: TGTGCCAGCAGTTTACAGCCGACCACTGAGGCTTTCTTT.

The chain couples TRBV10-3 to TRBJ2-1; 9 positions agree with TRBD2. Germline CDR1 and CDR2: ENHRY and SYGVKD. This CDR3 is built from 16 residues. The V and J ends lost 2 bases and 2 bases, in that order; junction bases with no gene match: 4. The CDR3 is CAISEDSSGAYNEQFF. The CDR3 DNA follows: TGTGCCATCAGTGAGGACTCTAGCGGGGCCTACAATGAGCAGTTCTTC.

This clone was recorded once. The chain joins TRBV30 to TRBJ1-2; 7 positions match TRBD1. CDR1 and CDR2 from the germline V gene are GTSNPN and SVGIG (reference sequence). There are 16 residues in the CDR3. The junction had 16 bases not matched to a gene; V was cut back by 3 bases and J by 6 bases. The CDR3 DNA is TGTGCCTGGAGCCACCCACAGGGGATTGTTTTCGATGGCTACACCTTC. The encoded protein is CAWSHPQGIVFDGYTF. Based on the CDR3 plus reference TRBV30 and TRBJ1-2, the full variable domain is SQTIHQWPATLVQPVGSPLSLECTVEGTSNPNLYWYRQAAGRGLQLLFYSVGIGQISSEVPQNLSASRPQDRQFILSSKKLLLSDSGFYLCAWSHPQGIVFDGYTFGSGTRLTVV.

The chain is built from TRBV29-1 and TRBJ1-1; perhaps TRBD1 as D (6 bases). Germline V gives CDR1 SQVTM, CDR2 ANQGSEA. The germline V and J ends were trimmed by 8 bases and 5 bases, with 15 bases remaining between them. The CDR3 extends over 12 amino acids. The CDR3 nucleotides read TGCAGCACCCAGGGGCCGGGGACTGAAGCTTTCTTT. Its protein is CSTQGPGTEAFF.

This sequence joins TRBV11-3 and TRBJ2-5; TRBD2 is a possible D gene (6 bases). V lost 2 bases and J 2 bases, leaving 12 bases between the germline ends. Germline assignment: CDR1 SGHNT and CDR2 YENEEA. The CDR3 totals 15 residues. The CDR3 DNA is TGTGCCAGCAGCTTAAGTATGGCGGGGCAAGAGACCCAGTACTTC. Amino acid sequence: CASSLSMAGQETQYF.

The rearrangement joins TRBV7-2 to TRBJ2-7, with a tentative D call TRBD1 (5 bases). The CDR3 consists of 16 residues. Trimming took off 5 bases at V and 4 bases at J, with 21 bases between the two ends. Germline V CDR1 and CDR2: SGHTA, FQGNSA. CDR3 loop: CASSPDWPGKGYEQYF. The CDR3 nucleotides are TGTGCCAGCAGCCCCGATTGGCCAGGGAAGGGGTACGAGCAGTACTTC.

This sequence joins TRBV7-9 and TRBJ2-1, with a possible D match to TRBD1 (6 bases). Per the germline V gene, CDR1 is SEHNR and CDR2 is FQNEAQ (reference sequence). The V and J ends lost 5 bases and 0 bases respectively, with 11 bases between them. The CDR3 runs to 15 residues. The DNA for the CDR3 is TGTGCCAGCAGCGCTGAGGACAGCTCCTACAATGAGCAGTTCTTC. It is translated as CASSAEDSSYNEQFF.

The chain recombines TRBV19 with TRBJ1-1; D ambiguous. Trimming pared 7 bases from V and 1 base from J, leaving 13 bases between. From germline, CDR1 is LNHDA and CDR2 SQIVND (reference sequence). The CDR3 runs 14 residues. CDR3 sequence (DNA): TGTGCCAGTACCTCCGACGGGAGGAACACTGAAGCTTTCTTT. This codes for CASTSDGRNTEAFF.

V usage is TRBV6-1 and J usage is TRBJ1-2; the match to TRBD1 covers 8 bases. Germline assignment: CDR1 MNHNS and CDR2 SASEGT. The CDR3 totals 14 residues. V shed 3 bases and J 5 bases; nucleotides not matched to a gene: 5. The DNA of the CDR3 is TGTGCCAGCAGTGAGGGACAGGTGGGATATGGCTACACCTTC. Protein: CASSEGQVGYGYTF.